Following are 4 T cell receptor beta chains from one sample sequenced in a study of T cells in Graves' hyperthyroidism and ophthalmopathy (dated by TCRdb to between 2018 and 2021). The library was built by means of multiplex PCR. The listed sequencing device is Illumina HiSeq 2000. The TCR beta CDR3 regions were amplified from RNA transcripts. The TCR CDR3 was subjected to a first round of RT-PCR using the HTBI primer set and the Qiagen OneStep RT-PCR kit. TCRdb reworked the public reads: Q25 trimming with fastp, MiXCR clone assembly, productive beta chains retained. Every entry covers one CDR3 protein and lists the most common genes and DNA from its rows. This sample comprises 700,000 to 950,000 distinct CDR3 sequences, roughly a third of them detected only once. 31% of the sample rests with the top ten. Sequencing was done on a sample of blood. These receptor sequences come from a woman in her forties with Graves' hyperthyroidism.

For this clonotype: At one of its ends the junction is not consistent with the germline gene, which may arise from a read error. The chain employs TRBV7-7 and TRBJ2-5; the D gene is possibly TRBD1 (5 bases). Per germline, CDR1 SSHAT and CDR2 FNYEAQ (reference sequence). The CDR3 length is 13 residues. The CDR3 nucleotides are TGTGCTAGCAGCGTTGAATCCCAAGGGGCCCAGTACTTC. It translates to CASSVESQGAQYF.

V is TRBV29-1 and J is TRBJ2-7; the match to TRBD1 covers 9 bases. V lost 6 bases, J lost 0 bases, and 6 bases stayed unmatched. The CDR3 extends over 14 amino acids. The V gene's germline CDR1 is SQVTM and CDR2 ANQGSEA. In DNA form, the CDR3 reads TGCAGCGTGGCGGGACAGGGACGCTCCTACGAGCAGTACTTC. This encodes CSVAGQGRSYEQYF.

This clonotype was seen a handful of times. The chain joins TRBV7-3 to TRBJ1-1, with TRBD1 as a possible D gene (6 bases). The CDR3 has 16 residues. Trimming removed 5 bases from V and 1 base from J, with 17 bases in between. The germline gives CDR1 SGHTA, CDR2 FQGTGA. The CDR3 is CASSQVGATRNTEAFF. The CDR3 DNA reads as TGTGCCAGCAGCCAAGTGGGGGCCACGAGGAACACTGAAGCTTTCTTT.

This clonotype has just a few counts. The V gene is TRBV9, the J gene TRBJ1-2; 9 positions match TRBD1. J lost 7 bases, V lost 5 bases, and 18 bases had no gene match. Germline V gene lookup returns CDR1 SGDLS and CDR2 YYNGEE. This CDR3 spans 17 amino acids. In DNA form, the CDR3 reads TGTGCCAGCAGATTTCCCCCAAGTGGTGGGACAGGGCTTGGCTACACCTTC. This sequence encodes CASRFPPSGGTGLGYTF.